This entry features one T cell receptor beta chain sequence. Antigen specificity is unknown. These data are taken from a study of circulating and synovial CD4+ cells in juvenile arthritis. Study results and limitations: CPL versus bulk CD4 samples: T cell genome counts differed by at least an order of magnitude. Diversity here was lower than in bulk blood CD4 cells.

Generated by immunoSEQ multiplex PCR, the TCRdb table keeps only in-frame clones and is missing some. The table records around 30,000 clones, about 95% of them present only once. This CDR3 is 14 amino acids long. Germline CDR1 SGHAT, CDR2 FQNNGV. Between the trimmed V and J ends, which lost 6 bases and 5 bases, there was a span of 16 bases. The chain recombines TRBV11-2 with TRBJ1-2; D might be TRBD1 (5 bases). The sequencing input was CD4+ T cells from blood. This TCR came from a human donor with juvenile idiopathic arthritis. Here the CDR3 reads CASSSLDRPYGYTF. CDR3 coding DNA: TGTGCCAGCAGTTCCCTCGACAGACCGTATGGCTACACCTTC.